These T cell receptor beta chains were read from a single sample in a study of shared clonotypes between healthy human individuals. Measured with immunoSEQ multiplex PCR; TCRdb has only the in-frame clones, and not every one. The sample shows under 2,000,000 clones, approximately 94% of them seen only once. Sequencing was performed on naive CD8+ T cells sorted from blood. Receptor source: a man younger than 35 in good health. The conserved cysteine and the conserved F or W are not part of the CDR3 here. The order of the fields is J gene, D gene, V gene, CDR3 protein. The D gene is left open where the match is weak.

J: TRBJ2-4; D: TRBD1; V: TRBV12-5; CDR3: ASGWGQGRDIQY
J: TRBJ2-7; D: TRBD1; V: TRBV10-1; CDR3: ASSVDRDVNEQY
J: TRBJ2-5; D: .; V: TRBV11-2; CDR3: ASSPGGTRHQETQY
J: TRBJ2-1; D: .; V: TRBV27; CDR3: ASSLSAGVAYNEQF
J: TRBJ2-7; D: TRBD1; V: TRBV4-3; CDR3: ASSQDTREGAFSYEQY
J: TRBJ2-7; D: .; V: TRBV4-3; CDR3: ASSQDRGTGYEQY
J: TRBJ2-1; D: .; V: TRBV27; CDR3: ASSRSGDTYNEQF
J: TRBJ2-3; D: .; V: TRBV29-1; CDR3: SVAGVGGTDTQY
J: TRBJ2-6; D: .; V: TRBV6-6; CDR3: ASGGANVLT
J: .; D: .; V: TRBV11-2; CDR3: ASSFGDSYEQY
J: TRBJ2-1; D: TRBD2; V: TRBV14; CDR3: ASSQGASGGLDNEQF
J: TRBJ2-3; D: .; V: TRBV6-1; CDR3: ASMADTQY
J: TRBJ1-1; D: .; V: TRBV28; CDR3: ASSRRGEAGTEAF
J: TRBJ2-2; D: TRBD2; V: TRBV7-3; CDR3: ASSLGRVDTGELF
J: TRBJ1-3; D: .; V: TRBV5-1; CDR3: ASSSNGGGNTIY
J: TRBJ2-5; D: TRBD1; V: TRBV18; CDR3: ASSPSPGQEETQY
J: TRBJ1-1; D: TRBD1; V: TRBV28; CDR3: ASRHDRGRGDTEAF
J: TRBJ2-1; D: .; V: TRBV7-9; CDR3: ASSYPDSSEFSYNEQF
J: TRBJ2-7; D: TRBD1; V: TRBV7-9; CDR3: ASSAGTGSLYEQY
J: TRBJ2-5; D: .; V: TRBV7-8; CDR3: ASSGMGGWGETQY
J: TRBJ2-5; D: .; V: TRBV6-1; CDR3: ASSDRVGRETQY
J: TRBJ2-5; D: .; V: TRBV11-2; CDR3: ASSLGRGMETQY
J: TRBJ2-1; D: .; V: TRBV27; CDR3: ASSLSGGEAFNEQF
J: TRBJ2-7; D: TRBD1; V: TRBV30; CDR3: AWSPRGRNYEQY
J: TRBJ2-7; D: TRBD1; V: TRBV2; CDR3: ASSGQGADEQY
J: TRBJ2-1; D: TRBD2; V: TRBV4-1; CDR3: ASSQMGSGGAYNEQF
J: TRBJ2-2; D: .; V: TRBV5-6; CDR3: ASSLSGMNGELF
J: TRBJ1-5; D: .; V: TRBV5-5; CDR3: ASSLGPYSNQPQH
J: TRBJ2-3; D: TRBD2; V: TRBV29-1; CDR3: SVEGLIVTSGSTDTQY
J: TRBJ2-7; D: TRBD2; V: TRBV7-9; CDR3: ASNAKQAGVDSDLYEQY
J: TRBJ2-1; D: TRBD2; V: TRBV4-3; CDR3: ASSQDGLAVNEQF
J: TRBJ2-3; D: TRBD2; V: TRBV2; CDR3: ASKPGLAGGPGDTQY
J: TRBJ1-1; D: .; V: TRBV6-5; CDR3: ASSYRLGNTEAF
J: TRBJ2-5; D: .; V: TRBV13; CDR3: ASSFNNLETQY
J: TRBJ2-1; D: TRBD2; V: TRBV9; CDR3: ASSVSSGSTNNEQF
J: TRBJ2-3; D: TRBD2; V: TRBV5-4; CDR3: ASSSREGTDTQY
J: TRBJ2-2; D: .; V: TRBV28; CDR3: ASSLVAGFGGELF
J: TRBJ2-3; D: .; V: TRBV27; CDR3: ASSSLMNTGTQY
J: TRBJ1-1; D: .; V: TRBV11-2; CDR3: ASSLWGGTEAF
J: TRBJ1-2; D: .; V: TRBV30; CDR3: AWSGAGAILYGYT
J: TRBJ2-5; D: TRBD2; V: TRBV5-1; CDR3: ASSSQLAGLDKTQY
J: TRBJ2-7; D: TRBD2; V: TRBV27; CDR3: ASSSGLGYYEQY
J: TRBJ1-5; D: TRBD1; V: TRBV10-3; CDR3: ATWTGGNQPQH
J: TRBJ2-3; D: .; V: TRBV6-5; CDR3: ASRSYAPDTQY
J: TRBJ2-5; D: .; V: TRBV28; CDR3: ASSLPGGKETQY
J: TRBJ1-2; D: .; V: TRBV6-1; CDR3: ASSEGYRVDGYT